These T cell receptor beta chains were read from a single sample in a study of blood T cell repertoires in COVID-19. The assay was immunoSEQ multiplex PCR, and TCRdb's table has in-frame clones only and misses some. The sample lists about 160,000 clones; roughly 90% were seen once. The specimen sequenced was peripheral blood. The receptor set was obtained from an older woman who had recovered from COVID-19. The conserved cysteine and the conserved F or W are not part of the CDR3 here. Fields, in order: V gene, J gene, D gene, CDR3 protein. The D gene is left open where the match is weak.

V: TRBV5-1; J: TRBJ2-2; D: TRBD1; CDR3: ASSDPQGAAGELF
V: TRBV18; J: TRBJ2-7; D: TRBD2; CDR3: ASSPPSGGVYEQY
V: TRBV6-5; J: TRBJ1-1; D: NA; CDR3: AATGSLNTEAF
V: TRBV5-8; J: TRBJ1-3; D: NA; CDR3: ASVPTGLSGNTIY
V: TRBV5-1; J: TRBJ2-5; D: NA; CDR3: ASSIGSWTAQETQY
V: TRBV29-1; J: TRBJ2-1; D: TRBD1; CDR3: SVGGRGLEVNEQF
V: TRBV2; J: TRBJ2-7; D: NA; CDR3: ATGDFYEQY
V: TRBV6-2/TRBV6-3; J: TRBJ1-1; D: TRBD1; CDR3: ASSYLLGTGEGNTEAF
V: TRBV5-6; J: TRBJ1-1; D: NA; CDR3: ASNSLFVEGDTEAF
V: TRBV3-1/TRBV3-2; J: TRBJ2-1; D: TRBD2; CDR3: ASSQEPAGGSRPYNEQF
V: TRBV29-1; J: TRBJ1-2; D: NA; CDR3: SVMTDNYGYT
V: TRBV28; J: TRBJ1-2; D: TRBD1; CDR3: ASSLTTRDRHLGYGYT
V: TRBV7-3; J: TRBJ2-1; D: TRBD1; CDR3: ASSLTDRDYEQF
V: TRBV25-1; J: TRBJ2-3; D: NA; CDR3: ASNRDTDTQY
V: TRBV6-1; J: TRBJ1-5; D: NA; CDR3: ASSEARHRATYQPQH
V: TRBV28; J: TRBJ2-3; D: NA; CDR3: ASSPGVPGPDTQY
V: TRBV7-9; J: TRBJ2-5; D: TRBD1; CDR3: ASKTQDRVETQY
V: TRBV28; J: TRBJ2-1; D: NA; CDR3: ASSFPGRRGEQF
V: TRBV16; J: TRBJ2-7; D: TRBD1; CDR3: ASSQSRTGGWYEQY
V: TRBV24-1; J: TRBJ1-1; D: NA; CDR3: ATSPRGGTTEAF
V: TRBV5-1; J: TRBJ2-1; D: TRBD1; CDR3: ASSLDRGLNEQF
V: TRBV18; J: TRBJ1-1; D: NA; CDR3: ASSMGLRNTEAF
V: TRBV6-5; J: TRBJ1-1; D: NA; CDR3: ASSYLGENTEAF
V: TRBV30; J: TRBJ1-5; D: NA; CDR3: AWARGEDQPQH
V: TRBV11-2; J: TRBJ1-2; D: NA; CDR3: ASSPHQGNYGYT
V: TRBV13; J: TRBJ1-1; D: NA; CDR3: ASSHWGRGNTEAF
V: TRBV6-2/TRBV6-3; J: TRBJ1-1; D: TRBD1; CDR3: ASSYRGDSEAF
V: TRBV28; J: TRBJ2-3; D: TRBD2; CDR3: ASRSPWEGSTDTQY
V: TRBV3-1/TRBV3-2; J: TRBJ2-1; D: NA; CDR3: ASSLRGGGEEQF
V: TRBV13; J: TRBJ2-3; D: NA; CDR3: ASSAPGTTDTQY
V: TRBV6-5; J: TRBJ1-6; D: NA; CDR3: ASSYRGSDSPLH
V: TRBV18; J: TRBJ2-7; D: NA; CDR3: ASSTTPGSYDEQY
V: TRBV6-5; J: TRBJ1-1; D: NA; CDR3: ASRTRRGTEAF
V: TRBV19; J: TRBJ2-4; D: TRBD1; CDR3: ASSIASGQAKNIQY
V: TRBV27; J: TRBJ2-1; D: TRBD2; CDR3: ASSQAGGNEQF
V: TRBV2; J: TRBJ1-5; D: TRBD1; CDR3: ASSGTGGDQPQH
V: TRBV19; J: TRBJ1-3; D: NA; CDR3: ASRWTDSGNTIY
V: TRBV7-8; J: TRBJ1-3; D: TRBD1; CDR3: ASSLTGGEGNTIY
V: TRBV5-1; J: TRBJ2-3; D: NA; CDR3: ASSDGGSTDTQY
V: TRBV28; J: TRBJ2-2; D: TRBD2; CDR3: ASGLAGSTGELF
V: TRBV28; J: TRBJ1-5; D: NA; CDR3: ASGLGPPQH
V: TRBV7-9; J: TRBJ1-2; D: TRBD1; CDR3: ASSHSRTGGNGYT
V: TRBV19; J: TRBJ1-3; D: TRBD1; CDR3: ASSSRGFDSGNTIY
V: TRBV5-8; J: TRBJ1-3; D: NA; CDR3: ASSLRDGGRNTIY
V: TRBV3-1/TRBV3-2; J: TRBJ1-2; D: TRBD1; CDR3: ASSQLGQANYGYT
V: TRBV29-1; J: TRBJ2-7; D: NA; CDR3: SVAGTPYEQY
V: TRBV5-6; J: TRBJ1-6; D: NA; CDR3: ASSLMTVPPLH
V: TRBV5-1; J: TRBJ1-2; D: NA; CDR3: ASSLEGRGGFGGYT
V: TRBV9; J: TRBJ2-3; D: TRBD2; CDR3: ASSETSLGLATDTQY
V: TRBV5-1; J: TRBJ2-7; D: TRBD1; CDR3: ASSPRPTGANDLTYEQY
V: TRBV28; J: TRBJ2-7; D: NA; CDR3: ASSPWGGRTYEQY
V: TRBV12-3/TRBV12-4; J: TRBJ1-4; D: NA; CDR3: ASSFRNSEKLF
V: TRBV9; J: TRBJ2-7; D: NA; CDR3: ASSVDGGKVYEQY
V: TRBV7-8; J: TRBJ2-1; D: TRBD2; CDR3: ASSYGAGDGNEQF
V: TRBV5-6; J: TRBJ2-5; D: NA; CDR3: ASAMSRRKKETQY